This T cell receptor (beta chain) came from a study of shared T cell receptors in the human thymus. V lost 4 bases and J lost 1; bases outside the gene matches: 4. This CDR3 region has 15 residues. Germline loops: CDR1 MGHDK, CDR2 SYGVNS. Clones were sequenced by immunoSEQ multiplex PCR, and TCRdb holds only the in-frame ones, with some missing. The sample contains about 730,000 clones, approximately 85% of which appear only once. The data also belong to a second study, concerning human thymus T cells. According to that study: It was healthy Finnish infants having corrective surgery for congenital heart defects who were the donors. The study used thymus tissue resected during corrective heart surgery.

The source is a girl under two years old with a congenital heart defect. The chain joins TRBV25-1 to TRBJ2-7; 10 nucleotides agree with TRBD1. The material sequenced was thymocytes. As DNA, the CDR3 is TGTGCCAGCAGTGTCGGACAGGGGGGATCCTACGAGCAGTACTTC. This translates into CASSVGQGGSYEQYF.